This entry lists 16 T cell receptor beta chains sequenced from one sample in a study of cytomegalovirus exposure and HLA in healthy donors. 60 Vbeta and 13 Jbeta primers were used in PCR. The table came from immunoSEQ multiplex PCR; TCRdb's copy has only in-frame clones and leaves some out. In the table there are approximately 110,000 clones, 76% of which are singletons. Input material: PBMCs. Source of these receptors: a woman aged 50 to 65 in good health and CMV-seropositive.

The chain employs TRBV7-8 and TRBJ2-1; a possible D gene is TRBD2 (5 bases). The V end lost 3 bases, the J end lost 6 bases, and 21 bases lay between the germline ends. The CDR3 loop spans 17 amino acids. CDR1 and CDR2 (germline): SGHVS, FQNEAQ. CDR3 DNA: TGTGCCAGCAGCTTCATTATTGGGAGTTCTCCTCCCAATGAGCAGTTCTTC. Protein sequence: CASSFIIGSSPPNEQFF.

Concerning this clone: A read error may account for a junction end that differs from germline. The chain is built from TRBV6-1 and TRBJ2-4, with D maybe TRBD1 (6 bases). The V gene's germline CDR1 is MNHNS and CDR2 SASEGT. The CDR3 has 16 residues. The CDR3 DNA is TGTGCCAGCAGTGAAGAATGGGGGCGGACCAAAAACAGTCAGTACTTC. Its translation is CASSEEWGRTKNSQYF.

The rearrangement joins TRBV7-2 to TRBJ1-3; D possibly corresponds to TRBD1 (6 bases). The germline gives CDR1 SGHTA, CDR2 FQGNSA. V was trimmed by 4 bases and J by 0 bases, leaving 13 bases between them. This CDR3 spans 16 amino acids. Here the CDR3 DNA reads TGTGCCAGCAGCTCCGGACAGCCCAGCTCTGGAAACACCATATATTTT. Its translation: CASSSGQPSSGNTIYF.

This clone has a handful of counts. V is TRBV6-1 and J is TRBJ2-1; 9 bases map to TRBD2. This CDR3 comprises 12 residues. CDR1 and CDR2 (germline): MNHNS, SASEGT. CDR3 sequence reads: CATGTSPPEQFF. CDR3 nucleotides: TGTGCGACCGGGACTAGCCCCCCTGAGCAGTTCTTC.

Turning to this clone: Germline and junction disagree at one end, which may indicate a read error. The chain uses TRBV7-9 and TRBJ2-7; D is perhaps TRBD2 (5 bases). CDR1 and CDR2 (germline): SEHNR, FQNEAQ (reference sequence). This CDR3 has 15 residues. CDR3 DNA: TGTTCCAGCAGCTCTCCCCGGGATGGAGTGTACGAGCAGTACTTC. It specifies CSSSSPRDGVYEQYF.

This clone was seen only a few times. The chain combines TRBV6-5 with TRBJ1-1; D call uncertain. The V and J ends lost 6 bases and 4 bases respectively, with 15 bases between them. CDR1 and CDR2 (germline): MNHEY, SVGAGI. The CDR3 is 14 amino acids. CDR3 in amino acids: CASSSTTPSTEAFF. CDR3 DNA sequence: TGTGCCAGCAGCTCAACAACACCCTCCACTGAAGCTTTCTTT.

This chain connects TRBV5-1 to TRBJ2-1; 12 bases are shared with TRBD2. Germline CDR1 reads SGHRS; CDR2 reads YFSETQ. This CDR3 is built from 16 residues. With 1 base clipped from V and 9 bases from J, the junction kept 8 bases outside the gene matches. The CDR3, as DNA: TGCGCCAGCAGCTTGAGCCTAGCGGGAGGGCAGGGTGAGCAGTTCTTC. This gives the protein CASSLSLAGGQGEQFF.

This clone was seen a few times. The rearrangement links TRBV10-3 to TRBJ1-4, with a tentative D call TRBD1 (6 bases). CDR3 size: 14 residues. Germline lookup yields CDR1 ENHRY and CDR2 SYGVKD. The germline V and J ends were trimmed by 4 bases and 7 bases, with 13 bases remaining between them. Written as DNA, the CDR3 is TGTGCCATCAGTGCAGGGGCAGTTGCTGAAAAACTGTTTTTT. Translating it yields CAISAGAVAEKLFF.

On this clone itself: The junction departs from the called germline gene at one end, perhaps through a read error. The CDR3 nucleotides read TGTTCCAGCAGCGCAAGGGACACTGGCTACACCTTC. Protein sequence: CSSSARDTGYTF. This rearrangement joins TRBV7-9 to TRBJ1-2; D might be TRBD1 (6 bases). Germline values: CDR1 SEHNR, CDR2 FQNEAQ (reference sequence). The CDR3 totals 12 residues. Together with reference TRBV7-9 and TRBJ1-2, the CDR3 gives the full variable domain: DTGVSQNPRHKITKRGQNVTFRCDPISEHNRLYWYRQTLGQGPEFLTYFQNEAQLEKSRLLSDRFSAERPKGSFSTLEIQRTEQGDSAMYLCSSSARDTGYTFGSGTRLTVV.

This clone appeared a few times. This sequence joins TRBV19 and TRBJ2-5; D is possibly TRBD2 (5 bases). V lost 0 bases and J lost 7, with 12 bases in between. In germline, CDR1 is LNHDA, CDR2 SQIVND (reference sequence). The CDR3 consists of 14 residues. The CDR3 protein is CASSIDWRRATQYF. In DNA, the CDR3 is TGTGCCAGTAGTATAGATTGGAGGCGGGCGACCCAGTACTTC. The entire variable domain, with the rest obtained from reference TRBV19 and TRBJ2-5, is as follows: DGGITQSPKYLFRKEGQNVTLSCEQNLNHDAMYWYRQDPGQGLRLIYYSQIVNDFQKGDIAEGYSVSREKKESFPLTVTSAQKNPTAFYLCASSIDWRRATQYFGPGTRLLVL.

This chain links TRBV9 with TRBJ2-1; TRBD2 matches 7 bases. Germline loops: CDR1 SGDLS, CDR2 YYNGEE. The CDR3 runs to 15 residues. The trim removed 2 bases at V and 3 bases at J, leaving 5 bases unmatched. In nucleotides, the CDR3 is TGTGCCAGCAGCGTTTTGTGGGGGGGCTACAATGAGCAGTTCTTC. Residues: CASSVLWGGYNEQFF.

The rearrangement links TRBV20-1 to TRBJ2-4, with a tentative D call TRBD1 (6 bases). The CDR3 sequence is 11 residues long. Trimming pared 5 bases from V and 12 bases from J, leaving 14 bases between. Germline CDR1 is DFQATT and CDR2 is SNEGSKA (reference sequence). The CDR3 DNA is TGCAGTGCTTCTTACTCGGACAGTCAGTACTTC. This translates into CSASYSDSQYF.

The rearrangement joins TRBV27 to TRBJ2-2; no reliable D call. Germline CDR1 MNHEY, CDR2 SMNVEV (reference sequence). The CDR3 has 12 amino acids. The germline V and J ends were trimmed by 3 bases and 4 bases, with 3 bases remaining between them. Here the CDR3 reads CASSFLTGELFF. The CDR3 DNA follows: TGTGCCAGCAGTTTCCTCACCGGGGAGCTGTTTTTT.

This clone turned up a few times. The rearrangement uses TRBV5-8 and TRBJ2-5; 9 nucleotides line up with TRBD1. Germline V gives CDR1 SGHTS, CDR2 YDEGEE. This CDR3 is 16 amino acids long. After removal of 5 bases from V and 4 bases from J, the junction contained 12 bases not matched to a gene. The CDR3 nucleotides read TGTGCCAGCAGGCTCCTCCCGGGACAGGGAATAGAGACCCAGTACTTC. It is translated as CASRLLPGQGIETQYF.

This clone came up a few times. The rearrangement uses TRBV9 and TRBJ2-3, with a tentative D call TRBD2 (7 bases). The germline V and J ends were trimmed by 0 bases and 11 bases, with 16 bases remaining between them. Germline V gene lookup returns CDR1 SGDLS and CDR2 YYNGEE. The CDR3 is 14 residues long. For the CDR3, the DNA is TGTGCCAGCAGCGTAGGGGGGGGCGGCGGTCTGCAGTATTTT. This gives the protein CASSVGGGGGLQYF.

CDR3 bases: TGTGCCAGCAGCTTAGGGGACAGGGGAGCGAATCAGCCCCAGCATTTT. It encodes CASSLGDRGANQPQHF. V and J are TRBV7-9 and TRBJ1-5; 10 positions agree with TRBD1. CDR1 SEHNR and CDR2 FQNEAQ come from the germline V gene (reference sequence). CDR3 size: 16 residues. The V segment lost 1 base and the J segment 4 bases; nucleotides outside the gene matches: 4.